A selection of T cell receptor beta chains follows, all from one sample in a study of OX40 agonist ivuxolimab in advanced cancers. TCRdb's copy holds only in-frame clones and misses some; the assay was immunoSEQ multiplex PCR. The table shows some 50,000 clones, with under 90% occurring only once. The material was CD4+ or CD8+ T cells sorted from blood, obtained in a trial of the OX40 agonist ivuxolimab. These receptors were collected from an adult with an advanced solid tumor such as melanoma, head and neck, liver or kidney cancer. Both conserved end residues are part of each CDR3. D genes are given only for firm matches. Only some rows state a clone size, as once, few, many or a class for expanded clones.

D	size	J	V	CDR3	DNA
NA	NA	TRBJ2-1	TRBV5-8	CASSLPGDNEQFF	TGTGCCAGCAGCTTGCCAGGGGACAATGAGCAGTTCTTC
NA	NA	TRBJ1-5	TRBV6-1	CASSAGLQPQHF	TGTGCCAGCAGTGCCGGCTTGCAGCCCCAGCATTTT
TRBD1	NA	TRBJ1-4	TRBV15	CATSTDRVFQKLFF	TGTGCCACCAGCACAGACAGGGTTTTTCAAAAACTGTTTTTT
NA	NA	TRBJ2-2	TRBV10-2	CASSESIGANTGELFF	TGCGCCAGCAGTGAGTCGATAGGGGCGAACACCGGGGAGCTGTTTTTT
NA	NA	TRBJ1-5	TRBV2	CASSEGFVTNQPQHF	TGTGCCAGCAGTGAAGGGTTTGTGACCAATCAGCCCCAGCATTTT
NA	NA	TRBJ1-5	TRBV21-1	CASTGQGVSNQPQHF	TGTGCCAGCACGGGACAGGGGGTAAGCAATCAGCCCCAGCATTTT
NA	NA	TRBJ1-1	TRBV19	CASRSHAGGARNTEAFF	TGTGCCAGTAGATCTCACGCCGGGGGGGCCAGGAACACTGAAGCTTTCTTT
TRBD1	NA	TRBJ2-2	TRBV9	CASSLSGQGASGELFF	TGTGCCAGCAGCCTCTCGGGACAGGGGGCGTCCGGGGAGCTGTTTTTT
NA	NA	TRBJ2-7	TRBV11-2	CASSVTGTSSLEQYF	TGTGCCAGCAGCGTAACCGGGACATCGAGCCTCGAGCAGTACTTC
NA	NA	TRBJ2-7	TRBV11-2	CASSLALNEQYF	TGTGCCAGCAGCTTAGCCCTGAACGAGCAGTACTTC
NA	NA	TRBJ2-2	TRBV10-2	CASSEGLHGELFF	TGCGCCAGCAGTGAGGGTCTCCACGGGGAGCTGTTTTTT
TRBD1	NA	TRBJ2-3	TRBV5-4	CASSGWDREADTQYF	TGTGCCAGCAGCGGGTGGGACAGGGAAGCAGATACGCAGTATTTT
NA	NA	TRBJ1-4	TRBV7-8	CASSLEGPVPSKLFF	TGTGCCAGCAGCTTAGAGGGCCCAGTCCCGTCAAAACTGTTTTTT
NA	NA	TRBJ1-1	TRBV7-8	CASSPMGDTEAFF	TGTGCCAGCAGCCCCATGGGGGACACTGAAGCTTTCTTT
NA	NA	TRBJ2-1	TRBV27	CASSFVGFTYNEQFF	TGTGCCAGCAGTTTTGTGGGATTCACTTACAATGAGCAGTTCTTC
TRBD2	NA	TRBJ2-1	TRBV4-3	CASSQGLSSGSRDEQFF	TGCGCCAGCAGCCAGGGCCTCTCTAGCGGGAGTAGGGATGAGCAGTTCTTC
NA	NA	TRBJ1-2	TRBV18	CASSPPDGPNYGHTF	TGTGCCAGCTCACCACCGGACGGACCCAACTATGGCCACACCTTC
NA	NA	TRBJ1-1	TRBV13	CASSLGRGTEAFF	TGTGCCAGCAGCTTGGGACGGGGCACTGAAGCTTTCTTT
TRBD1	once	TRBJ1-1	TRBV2	CASSAPGGIEAFF	TGTGCCAGCAGTGCGCCAGGGGGCATTGAAGCTTTCTTT
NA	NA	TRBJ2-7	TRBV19	CASTGEDYEQYF	TGTGCCAGTACAGGGGAAGACTACGAGCAGTACTTC
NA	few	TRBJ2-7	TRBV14	CASSHTRGPSYEQYF	TGTGCCAGCAGCCATACTCGGGGACCTTCCTACGAGCAGTACTTC
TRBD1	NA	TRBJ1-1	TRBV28	CASLATGGTTEAFF	TGTGCCAGCTTGGCGACAGGGGGGACCACTGAAGCTTTCTTT
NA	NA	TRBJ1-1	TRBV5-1	CASSLQADPNTEAFF	TGCGCCAGCAGCTTGCAAGCTGACCCGAACACTGAAGCTTTCTTT
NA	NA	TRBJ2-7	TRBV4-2	CASSQELAGSYEQYF	TGTGCCAGCAGCCAAGAACTAGCCGGCTCCTACGAGCAGTACTTC
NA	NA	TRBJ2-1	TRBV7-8	CASSLLPHNEQFF	TGTGCCAGCAGCTTACTTCCCCACAATGAGCAGTTCTTC
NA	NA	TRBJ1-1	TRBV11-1	CASTLNPYTEAFF	TGTGCCAGCACCCTTAACCCCTACACTGAAGCTTTCTTT
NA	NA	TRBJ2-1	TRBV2	CASSADRQGALIGVSEQFF	TGTGCCAGCAGCGCAGATCGCCAGGGAGCGCTGATAGGAGTTAGTGAGCAGTTCTTC
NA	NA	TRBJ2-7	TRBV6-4	CASSGRESYEQYF	TGTGCCAGCAGTGGGCGGGAATCCTACGAGCAGTACTTC
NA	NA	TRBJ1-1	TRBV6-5	CASSYQQNTEAFF	TGTGCCAGCAGTTACCAACAGAACACTGAAGCTTTCTTT
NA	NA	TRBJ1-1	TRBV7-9	CASSLGSTEAFF	TGTGCCAGCAGCTTAGGGAGCACTGAAGCTTTCTTT
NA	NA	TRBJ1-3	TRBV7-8	CASSPTTGGNTIYF	TGTGCCAGCAGCCCAACAACAGGAGGAAACACCATATATTTT
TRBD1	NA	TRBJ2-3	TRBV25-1	CASSEWDRVEEDTQYF	TGTGCCAGCAGTGAATGGGACAGGGTGGAGGAAGATACGCAGTATTTT
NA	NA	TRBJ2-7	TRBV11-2	CASSPSGIADYEQYF	TGTGCCAGCAGCCCATCCGGGATAGCGGACTACGAGCAGTACTTC
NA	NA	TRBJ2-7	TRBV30	CAWSVQVPYEQYF	TGTGCCTGGAGTGTACAGGTCCCCTACGAGCAGTACTTC
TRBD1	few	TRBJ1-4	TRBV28	CASSLWVTGIGEKLFF	TGTGCCAGCAGTTTATGGGTGACAGGGATAGGTGAAAAACTGTTTTTT
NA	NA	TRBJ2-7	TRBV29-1	CSGRDSIYEQYF	TGCAGCGGTAGGGACTCGATCTACGAGCAGTACTTC
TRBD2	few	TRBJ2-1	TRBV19	CASSISAGSSYNEQFF	TGTGCCAGTAGTATATCAGCGGGGAGCTCCTACAATGAGCAGTTCTTC
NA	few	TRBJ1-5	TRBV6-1	CATILNSNQPQHF	TGTGCCACAATATTGAATAGCAATCAGCCCCAGCATTTT
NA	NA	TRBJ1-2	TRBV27	CASSLIPAGYGYTF	TGTGCCAGCAGTCTCATTCCCGCGGGCTATGGCTACACCTTC
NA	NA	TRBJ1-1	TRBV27	CASSFAANTEAFF	TGTGCCAGCAGTTTTGCGGCTAACACTGAAGCTTTCTTT
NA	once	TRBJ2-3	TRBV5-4	CASSQESNTQYF	TGTGCCAGCAGCCAAGAGTCGAATACGCAGTATTTT
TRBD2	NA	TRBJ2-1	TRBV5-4	CASSVTSGRYNEQFF	TGTGCCAGCAGCGTTACTAGCGGGAGGTACAATGAGCAGTTCTTC
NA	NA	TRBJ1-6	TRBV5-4	CASSATGSINSPLHF	TGTGCCAGCAGCGCCACAGGGAGCATTAATTCACCCCTCCACTTT
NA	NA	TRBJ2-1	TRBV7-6	CASTLETGTYNEQFF	TGTGCCAGCACCCTGGAGACGGGAACGTACAATGAGCAGTTCTTC
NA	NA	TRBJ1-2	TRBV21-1	CASSKGRNYGYTF	TGTGCCAGCAGCAAGGGCAGAAACTATGGCTACACCTTC
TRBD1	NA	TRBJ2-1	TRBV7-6	CASSLRQGDYNEQFF	TGTGCCAGCAGCTTGCGACAGGGGGATTACAATGAGCAGTTCTTC
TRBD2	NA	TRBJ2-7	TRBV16	CASSQGLDASYEQYF	TGTGCCAGCAGCCAAGGACTAGATGCGTCCTACGAGCAGTACTTC
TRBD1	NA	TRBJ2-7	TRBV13	CASSLAGQVFLGRQYF	TGTGCCAGCAGCTTGGCAGGACAGGTCTTTCTGGGGCGGCAGTACTTC
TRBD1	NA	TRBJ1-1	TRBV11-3	CASSLGQEEAFF	TGTGCCAGCAGCTTGGGACAGGAAGAAGCTTTCTTT
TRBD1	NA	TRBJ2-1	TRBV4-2	CASSQGWTGGINEQFF	TGTGCCAGCAGCCAAGGCTGGACAGGGGGCATCAATGAGCAGTTCTTC
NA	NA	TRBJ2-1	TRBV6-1	CASSSNYEQFF	TGTGCCAGCAGTTCCAATTATGAGCAGTTCTTC
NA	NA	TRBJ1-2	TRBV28	CASSPATVSNYGYTF	TGCGCCAGCAGTCCAGCGACAGTTTCTAACTATGGCTACACCTTC
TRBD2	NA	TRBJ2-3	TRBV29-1	CSVWTSGSYGTDTQYF	TGCAGCGTGTGGACTAGCGGATCTTATGGCACAGATACGCAGTATTTT
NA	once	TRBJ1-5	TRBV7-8	CASSLGFQGNQPQHF	TGTGCCAGCAGCTTAGGCTTTCAGGGTAATCAGCCCCAGCATTTT